This T cell receptor (beta chain) was identified during a study of blood T cell repertoires in COVID-19. Across the study: In each case, the material was cDNA or gDNA derived from T cells, B-cell-depleted T cells, or PBMCs.

This CDR3 comprises 13 residues. Germline CDR1 and CDR2: SSHAT and FNYEAQ (reference sequence). Profiled with immunoSEQ multiplex PCR; TCRdb holds only in-frame clones, not every one. This repertoire shows approximately 44,000 clones, roughly 89% found once; its top ten account for 25% to 35%. With regard to this clone: At one of its ends the junction is not consistent with the germline gene, which may arise from a read error.

This sequence originates from an elderly woman with acute or convalescent COVID-19. The specimen sequenced was peripheral blood. This chain joins TRBV7-7 and TRBJ2-1; 7 nucleotides match TRBD1. In DNA form, the CDR3 reads TGTGCTAGCAGCATCGGGACAGCCAATGAGCAGTTCTTC. It yields the protein CASSIGTANEQFF. Full variable domain (missing parts from reference TRBV7-7 and TRBJ2-1): GAGVSQSPRYKVTKRGQDVTLRCDPISSHATLYWYQQALGQGPEFLTYFNYEAQPDKSGLPSDRFSAERPEGSISTLTIQRTEQRDSAMYRCASSIGTANEQFFGPGTRLTVL.